This T cell receptor (beta chain) was captured in a study of regulatory T cells in long-lasting Graves disease. The count of this clonotype is one. Compared with germline, one end of the junction differs, possibly owing to a read error. Time point reported: newly diagnosed GD, antithyroid drugs for less than 3 months. RNA from PBMCs was the source of the TCR library. The CDR3 consists of 16 residues. Looked up from germline, CDR1 is SGHRS and CDR2 is YFSETQ. Arm-PCR of CDR3 regions and iRepertoire HTBI primers were the basis on which TCR beta libraries were built. Via MiXCR, TCRdb re-called the multiplex PCR reads, giving one row per CDR3 protein. Altogether 500,000 or so distinct CDR3 sequences are present, roughly 15% being singletons, with the ten largest covering roughly a sixth. The sample also formed part of further work on T cells in Graves' hyperthyroidism and ophthalmopathy. Per that paper: A first-round RT-PCR of the TCR CDR3 used the HTBI primer set. It was a median around 6 months before onset that the model predicted ophthalmopathy.

This receptor was identified in a woman aged 50 to 65 with Graves disease. This material consisted of peripheral blood mononuclear cells (PBMCs), taken at new diagnosis, from a patient treated with antithyroid drugs. The chain links TRBV5-1 to TRBJ2-1; 7 positions match TRBD1. The CDR3 DNA is TGCGCCAGCAGCTTATGGGACAGTAAACTCTACTATGAGCAGTTCTTC. Encoded protein: CASSLWDSKLYYEQFF. Combining the CDR3 with reference TRBV5-1 and TRBJ2-1 gives the whole variable domain KAGVTQTPRYLIKTRGQQVTLSCSPISGHRSVSWYQQTPGQGLQFLFEYFSETQRNKGNFPGRFSGRQFSNSRSEMNVSTLELGDSALYLCASSLWDSKLYYEQFFGPGTRLTVL.